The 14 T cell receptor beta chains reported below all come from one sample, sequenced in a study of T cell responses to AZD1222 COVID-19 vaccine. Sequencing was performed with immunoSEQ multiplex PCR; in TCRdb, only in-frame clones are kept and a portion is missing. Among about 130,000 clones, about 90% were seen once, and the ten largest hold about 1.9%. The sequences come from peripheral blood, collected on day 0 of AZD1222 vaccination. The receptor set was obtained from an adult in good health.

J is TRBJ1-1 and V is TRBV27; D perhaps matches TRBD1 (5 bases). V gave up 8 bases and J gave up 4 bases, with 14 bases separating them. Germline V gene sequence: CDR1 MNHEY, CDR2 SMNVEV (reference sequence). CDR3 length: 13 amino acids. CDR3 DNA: TGTGCCAGCCACCCCATGGGGGGCACTGAAGCTTTCTTT. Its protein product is CASHPMGGTEAFF.

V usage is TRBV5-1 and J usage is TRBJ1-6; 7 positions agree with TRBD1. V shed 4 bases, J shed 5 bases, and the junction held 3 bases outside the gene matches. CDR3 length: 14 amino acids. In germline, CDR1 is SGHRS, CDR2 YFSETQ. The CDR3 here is CASSTGTDNSPLHF. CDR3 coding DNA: TGCGCCAGCAGCACAGGGACAGATAATTCACCCCTCCACTTT.

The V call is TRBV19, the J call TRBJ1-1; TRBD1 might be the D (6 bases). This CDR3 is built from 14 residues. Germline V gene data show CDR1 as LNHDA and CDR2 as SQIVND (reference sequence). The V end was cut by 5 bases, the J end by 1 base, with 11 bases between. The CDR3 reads CASSAHRENTEAFF. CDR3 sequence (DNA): TGTGCCAGTAGTGCCCACAGGGAGAACACTGAAGCTTTCTTT.

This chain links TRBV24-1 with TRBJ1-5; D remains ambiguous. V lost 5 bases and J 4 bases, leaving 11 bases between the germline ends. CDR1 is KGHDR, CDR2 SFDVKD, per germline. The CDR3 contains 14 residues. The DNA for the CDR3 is TGTGCCACCAGTGGGCGGCCGTTTAATCAGCCCCAGCATTTT. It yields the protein CATSGRPFNQPQHF.

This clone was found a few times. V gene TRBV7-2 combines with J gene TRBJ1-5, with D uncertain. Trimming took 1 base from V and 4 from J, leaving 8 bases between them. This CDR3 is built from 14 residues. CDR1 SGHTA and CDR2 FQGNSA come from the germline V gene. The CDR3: CASSLDSVNQPQHF. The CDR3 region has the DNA TGTGCCAGCAGCTTAGACAGCGTAAATCAGCCCCAGCATTTT.

The DNA for the CDR3 is TGTGCCAGCAGCTCTGCCGGGACTAGCGGGCCCAATGAGCAGTTCTTC. The encoded protein is CASSSAGTSGPNEQFF. The chain combines TRBV7-9 with TRBJ2-1, with TRBD2 identical over 12 bases. Germline V gives CDR1 SEHNR, CDR2 FQNEAQ (reference sequence). V lost 4 bases, J lost 6 bases, and 7 bases stayed unmatched. The CDR3 sequence is 16 residues long.

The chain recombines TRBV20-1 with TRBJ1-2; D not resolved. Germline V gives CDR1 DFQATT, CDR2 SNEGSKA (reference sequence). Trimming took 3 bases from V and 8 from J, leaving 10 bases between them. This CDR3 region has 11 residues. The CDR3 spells CSASGPVGYTF. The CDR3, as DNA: TGCAGTGCTAGTGGACCCGTCGGCTACACCTTC.

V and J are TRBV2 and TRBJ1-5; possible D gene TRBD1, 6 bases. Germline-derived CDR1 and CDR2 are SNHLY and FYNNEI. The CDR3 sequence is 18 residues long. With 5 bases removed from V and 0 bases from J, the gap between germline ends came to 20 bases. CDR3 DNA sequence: TGTGCCAGCAGTCCAAGGGGGGGAGAGGGGTATAGCAATCAGCCCCAGCATTTT. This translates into CASSPRGGEGYSNQPQHF.

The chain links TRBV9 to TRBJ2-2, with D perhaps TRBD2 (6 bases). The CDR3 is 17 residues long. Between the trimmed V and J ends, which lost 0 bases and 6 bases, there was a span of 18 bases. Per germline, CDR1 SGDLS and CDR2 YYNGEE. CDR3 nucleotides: TGTGCCAGCAGCGTAGTTTCCGGCGGGGTGGCGGCCGGGGAGCTGTTTTTT. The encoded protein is CASSVVSGGVAAGELFF.

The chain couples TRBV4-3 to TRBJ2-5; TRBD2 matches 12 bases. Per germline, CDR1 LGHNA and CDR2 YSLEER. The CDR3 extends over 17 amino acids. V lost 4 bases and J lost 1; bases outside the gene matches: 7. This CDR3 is CASSPRRTSGAQETQYF. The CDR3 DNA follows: TGCGCCAGCAGCCCTAGAAGGACTAGCGGGGCCCAAGAGACCCAGTACTTC.

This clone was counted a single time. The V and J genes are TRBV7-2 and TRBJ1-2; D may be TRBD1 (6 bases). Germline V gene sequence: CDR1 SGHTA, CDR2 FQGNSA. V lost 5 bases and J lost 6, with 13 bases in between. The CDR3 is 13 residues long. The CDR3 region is CASSPEGVDGYTF. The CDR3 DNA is TGTGCCAGCAGCCCCGAGGGGGTGGATGGCTACACCTTC.

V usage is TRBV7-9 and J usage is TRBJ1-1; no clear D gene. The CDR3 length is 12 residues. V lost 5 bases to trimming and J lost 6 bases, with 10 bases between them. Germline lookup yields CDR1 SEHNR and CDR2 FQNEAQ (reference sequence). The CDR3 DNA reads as TGTGCCAGCAGCGACCAGACACCTGAAGCTTTCTTT. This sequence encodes CASSDQTPEAFF.

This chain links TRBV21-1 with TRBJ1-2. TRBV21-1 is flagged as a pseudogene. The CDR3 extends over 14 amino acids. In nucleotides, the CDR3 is TGTGTCAGCAGCAAAGTTATAGGAGTTAATGGCTACACCTTC. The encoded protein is CVSSKVIGVNGYTF.

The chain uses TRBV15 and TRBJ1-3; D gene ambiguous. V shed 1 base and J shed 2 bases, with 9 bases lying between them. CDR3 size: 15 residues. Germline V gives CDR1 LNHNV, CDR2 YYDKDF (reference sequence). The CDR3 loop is CATSRGGETGNTIYF. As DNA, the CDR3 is TGTGCCACCAGCAGAGGGGGAGAAACTGGAAACACCATATATTTT.